Listed below are T cell receptor beta chains from one sample, sequenced in a study of blood T cell repertoires in COVID-19. Clones were read by immunoSEQ multiplex PCR, and TCRdb kept only the in-frame ones, dropping some. The sample comprises 200,000 to 250,000 clones, approximately 90% of which are singletons, and less than 3.5% rests with the top ten. The sample consisted of peripheral blood. Source of these receptors: a man aged 25 to 40 with COVID-19, enrolled during active disease. Both conserved end residues are part of each CDR3. The D gene is left open where the match is weak. A row's size may be missing; if present it is once, few, many or a size class.

-	-	TRBV6-6	TRBJ1-5	CASSYSGREINQPQHF	TGTGCCAGCAGTTACTCGGGTAGGGAGATCAATCAGCCCCAGCATTTT
-	-	TRBV9	TRBJ1-1	CASSSGGANTEAFF	TGTGCCAGCAGCTCGGGGGGAGCGAACACTGAAGCTTTCTTT
-	TRBD1	TRBV3-1/TRBV3-2	TRBJ1-4	CASSQGQGATGKLFF	TGTGCCAGCAGCCAAGGACAGGGGGCAACAGGAAAACTGTTTTTT
-	-	TRBV11-2	TRBJ2-3	CASKFTGSDTQYF	TGTGCCAGCAAGTTTACAGGGTCGGATACGCAGTATTTT
-	-	TRBV5-4	TRBJ1-6	CASSSPGQRNSPLHF	TGTGCCAGCAGCTCCCCGGGACAACGTAATTCACCCCTCCACTTT
-	-	TRBV19	TRBJ2-3	CASSIAYSPTDTQYF	TGTGCCAGTAGTATAGCCTACAGTCCCACAGATACGCAGTATTTT
-	TRBD1	TRBV2	TRBJ1-2	CASILGGVRGRYYGYTF	TGTGCCAGCATCCTCGGCGGGGTAAGGGGGCGATACTATGGCTACACCTTC
-	TRBD1	TRBV18	TRBJ2-7	CASSPQDPGQEGYEQYF	TGTGCCAGCTCACCCCAAGACCCGGGACAGGAGGGCTACGAGCAGTACTTC
-	TRBD1	TRBV6-5	TRBJ2-2	CASSPGQGGTGELFF	TGTGCCAGCAGTCCAGGACAGGGGGGGACCGGGGAGCTGTTTTTT
-	TRBD2	TRBV10-3	TRBJ2-1	CAVRTSGGDYNEQFF	TGTGCCGTAAGGACTAGCGGGGGGGACTACAATGAGCAGTTCTTC
-	-	TRBV5-1	TRBJ1-3	CASSLGANGNTIYF	TGCGCCAGCAGCTTGGGAGCGAACGGAAACACCATATATTTT
-	TRBD1	TRBV25-1	TRBJ1-2	CASSLRGLQYGYTF	TGTGCCAGCAGCCTGAGGGGGCTCCAGTATGGCTACACCTTC
once	TRBD1	TRBV19	TRBJ1-4	CASSMNRGEKLFF	TGTGCCAGTTCTATGAACAGGGGAGAAAAACTGTTTTTT
-	-	TRBV5-1	TRBJ2-7	CASSREGQAYSYEQYF	TGCGCCAGCAGCAGGGAGGGACAGGCCTACTCCTACGAGCAGTACTTC
once	TRBD1	TRBV4-2	TRBJ2-4	CASSQEEGGGKNIQYF	TGTGCCAGCAGCCAAGAGGAAGGGGGCGGCAAAAACATTCAGTACTTC
-	TRBD1	TRBV4-2	TRBJ2-1	CASSHRQGEGYNEQFF	TGTGCCAGCAGCCATAGACAGGGCGAGGGATACAATGAGCAGTTCTTC
-	-	TRBV27	TRBJ2-7	CASRELGAQVSYEQYF	TGTGCCAGCAGAGAGTTGGGGGCACAAGTCTCCTACGAGCAGTACTTC
-	-	TRBV12-3/TRBV12-4	TRBJ2-7	CASSFRLFYEQYF	TGTGCCAGCAGTTTCAGATTATTCTACGAGCAGTACTTC
once	-	TRBV7-2	TRBJ2-7	CASSLTQGSLYEQYF	TGTGCCAGCAGCTTAACCCAGGGAAGTTTGTACGAGCAGTACTTC
-	TRBD2	TRBV5-5	TRBJ2-1	CASSLAVSSGFYNEQFF	TGTGCCAGCAGCTTGGCCGTGTCTAGCGGGTTTTACAATGAGCAGTTCTTC
-	TRBD1	TRBV24-1	TRBJ2-1	CATSDGQGGQGEQFF	TGTGCCACCAGTGACGGACAGGGAGGTCAAGGTGAGCAGTTCTTC
-	-	TRBV28	TRBJ1-5	CASSLWSFGDSNQPQHF	TGTGCCAGCAGTTTATGGAGTTTTGGAGATAGCAATCAGCCCCAGCATTTT
once	TRBD1	TRBV4-3	TRBJ1-2	CASSQDRGPGGLGYTF	TGCGCCAGCAGCCAAGATAGAGGGCCAGGGGGCCTTGGCTACACCTTC
-	-	TRBV14	TRBJ1-6	CASSQDGGKGSPLHF	TGTGCCAGCAGCCAAGATGGGGGCAAAGGTTCACCCCTCCACTTT
-	TRBD1	TRBV7-9	TRBJ2-3	CASSFQGVMDTQYF	TGTGCCAGCAGCTTCCAGGGGGTGATGGATACGCAGTATTTT
once	-	TRBV28	TRBJ2-7	CASSYPPPTGSYEQYF	TGTGCCAGCAGTTATCCCCCCCCCACAGGATCCTACGAGCAGTACTTC
-	-	TRBV4-3	TRBJ2-7	CASSQHREVYEQYF	TGCGCCAGCAGCCAACACAGGGAAGTCTACGAGCAGTACTTC
-	TRBD1	TRBV7-2	TRBJ2-7	CASSFIQGSYEQYF	TGTGCCAGCAGCTTCATACAGGGGAGCTACGAGCAGTACTTC
-	-	TRBV9	TRBJ2-1	CASSPTGSSEQFF	TGTGCCAGCAGCCCCACAGGAAGTAGTGAGCAGTTCTTC
few	TRBD1	TRBV19	TRBJ1-1	CASTILGGQGQNTEAFF	TGTGCCAGTACCATCCTGGGGGGACAGGGCCAGAACACTGAAGCTTTCTTT
-	-	TRBV7-2	TRBJ2-1	CASSLGRGINEQFF	TGTGCCAGCAGCTTAGGAAGGGGTATCAATGAGCAGTTCTTC
-	-	TRBV9	TRBJ2-1	CASSAPPGYNEQFF	TGTGCCAGCAGCGCCCCACCAGGGTACAATGAGCAGTTCTTC
-	TRBD2	TRBV24-1	TRBJ2-3	CATSDRTSGRKTDTQYF	TGTGCCACCAGTGATAGGACTAGCGGGAGGAAGACAGATACGCAGTATTTT
-	-	TRBV4-3	TRBJ1-6	CASSQGVQGGNSPLHF	TGCGCCAGCAGCCAAGGAGTCCAGGGTGGTAATTCACCCCTCCACTTT
-	-	TRBV18	TRBJ1-1	CASSPLHTTNTEAFF	TGTGCCAGCTCACCGTTACATACCACGAACACTGAAGCTTTCTTT
-	-	TRBV7-3	TRBJ2-3	CASSLESHTQYF	TGTGCCAGCAGCCTCGAGTCGCATACGCAGTATTTT
-	TRBD2	TRBV9	TRBJ2-1	CASSPTSGTGREQFF	TGTGCCAGCAGCCCCACTAGCGGGACTGGCCGGGAGCAGTTCTTC
-	TRBD2	TRBV18	TRBJ2-7	CASSPTLAGGSNEQYF	TGTGCCAGCTCACCCACACTAGCGGGAGGAAGCAACGAGCAGTACTTC
few	-	TRBV12-5	TRBJ1-5	CASGLVLFGFGRANQPQHF	TGTGCTAGTGGTTTGGTACTGTTCGGTTTCGGCAGGGCTAATCAGCCCCAGCATTTT